A selection of T cell receptor beta chains follows, all from one sample in a study of blood T cell repertoires in COVID-19. Produced via immunoSEQ multiplex PCR; TCRdb's table is partial and in-frame only. The sample lists fewer than 45,000 clones, almost 85% seen once, with more than 12% in the top ten. The sequenced sample was peripheral blood. The receptor set was obtained from a human donor in a cohort sampled during active COVID-19. Each CDR3 is given with its conserved first and last residue. D genes are given only for firm matches. Not every row has a clone size; where given, it reads once, few, many or a size class.

clone size | CDR3 length | J gene | V gene | D gene | CDR3 protein | CDR3 DNA
. | 12 | TRBJ2-3 | TRBV30 | . | CACHASTDTQYF | TGTGCCTGTCACGCGTCCACAGATACGCAGTATTTT
. | 13 | TRBJ1-1 | TRBV3-1/TRBV3-2 | TRBD1 | CASSRQGPYEAFF | TGTGCCAGCAGCCGACAGGGGCCCTATGAAGCTTTCTTT
. | 14 | TRBJ1-5 | TRBV2 | . | CASVSTIQGQPQHF | TGTGCCAGCGTTTCTACCATTCAGGGGCAGCCCCAGCATTTT
. | 16 | TRBJ2-4 | TRBV6-2/TRBV6-3 | . | CASSYSRATGEAIQYF | TGTGCCAGCAGTTACTCAAGAGCCACAGGGGAGGCCATTCAGTACTTC
. | 18 | TRBJ2-3 | TRBV7-6 | TRBD2 | CASSSIIRASGRADTQYF | TGTGCCAGCAGCTCAATTATTCGGGCTAGCGGGAGAGCAGATACGCAGTATTTT
. | 14 | TRBJ2-3 | TRBV2 | . | CASSLELFPDTQYF | TGTGCCAGCAGCCTTGAACTATTTCCGGATACGCAGTATTTT
. | 12 | TRBJ1-1 | TRBV11-3 | . | CASSLVGGEAFF | TGTGCCAGCAGCTTAGTGGGAGGTGAAGCTTTCTTT
. | 13 | TRBJ1-6 | TRBV30 | . | CAVQGGRDSPLHF | TGTGCGGTACAGGGAGGGCGTGATTCACCCCTCCACTTT
. | 14 | TRBJ2-3 | TRBV19 | TRBD2 | CASSILAATDTQYF | TGTGCCAGTAGTATACTAGCGGCCACAGATACGCAGTATTTT
. | 13 | TRBJ1-1 | TRBV6-5 | TRBD1 | CASSSRQGDEAFF | TGTGCCAGCAGCTCCCGACAGGGGGATGAAGCTTTCTTT
. | 15 | TRBJ2-5 | TRBV4-1 | TRBD2 | CASSQALAGAETQYF | TGCGCCAGCAGCCAAGCATTAGCGGGAGCGGAGACCCAGTACTTC
few | 15 | TRBJ1-1 | TRBV13 | . | CASSLGVRADTEAFF | TGTGCCAGCAGCTTAGGCGTCAGGGCGGACACTGAAGCTTTCTTT
. | 13 | TRBJ2-2 | TRBV5-1 | . | CASSFANTGELFF | TGCGCCAGCAGTTTCGCGAACACCGGGGAGCTGTTTTTT
. | 14 | TRBJ2-2 | TRBV5-1 | . | CASSPSEGTGELFF | TGCGCCAGCAGCCCCAGCGAGGGAACCGGGGAGCTGTTTTTT
few | 15 | TRBJ1-3 | TRBV13 | . | CASSLDRASGNTIYF | TGTGCCAGCAGCTTAGACAGGGCCTCTGGAAACACCATATATTTT
few | 13 | TRBJ2-7 | TRBV5-4 | TRBD2 | CASSLRGGDEQYF | TGTGCCAGCAGTTTACGGGGGGGGGACGAGCAGTACTTC
few | 14 | TRBJ2-7 | TRBV6-5 | TRBD1 | CASRYRDSSYEQYF | TGTGCCAGCAGGTACCGGGACAGCTCCTACGAGCAGTACTTC
once | 13 | TRBJ1-1 | TRBV28 | . | CASSSPDGGEAFF | TGTGCCAGCAGTTCCCCCGACGGAGGAGAAGCTTTCTTT
. | 15 | TRBJ2-1 | TRBV6-5 | TRBD2 | CASTGTSGSVNEQFF | TGTGCCAGCACCGGGACTAGCGGGAGTGTCAATGAGCAGTTCTTC
. | 16 | TRBJ2-2 | TRBV11-3 | TRBD1 | CASSLVARGPTGELFF | TGTGCCAGCAGCTTAGTGGCCAGGGGGCCCACCGGGGAGCTGTTTTTT
. | 12 | TRBJ1-1 | TRBV29-1 | . | CSVDRLNTEAFF | TGCAGCGTCGACAGGCTGAACACTGAAGCTTTCTTT
few | 11 | TRBJ1-2 | TRBV15 | TRBD1 | CATSRDRYPRF | TGTGCCACCAGCAGGGACAGGTACCCTCGGTTC
. | 14 | TRBJ1-5 | TRBV18 | . | CASSPRGGSQPQHF | TGTGCCAGCTCACCAAGGGGTGGTAGTCAGCCCCAGCATTTT
. | 11 | TRBJ2-3 | TRBV24-1 | . | CATSRADTQYF | TGTGCCACCTCACGCGCAGATACGCAGTATTTT
. | 18 | TRBJ1-2 | TRBV19 | . | CASSLAGDYPPSNYGYTF | TGTGCCAGTAGCCTGGCCGGGGACTACCCTCCTTCTAACTATGGCTACACCTTC